Following are 10 T cell receptor beta chains from one sample sequenced in a study of T cell changes during pregnancy in multiple sclerosis. Measured with immunoSEQ multiplex PCR; TCRdb has only the in-frame clones, and not every one. Of about 75,000 clones listed, about 90% are singletons. Sample: peripheral blood, taken in the first trimester of pregnancy. The receptors here all came from a female donor in good health, enrolled as a control in a pregnancy study.

This rearrangement joins TRBV2 to TRBJ2-2, with D possibly TRBD2 on 6 matching bases. Germline CDR1 reads SNHLY; CDR2 reads FYNNEI. The CDR3 runs 15 residues. The V end was cut by 6 bases, the J end by 1 base, with 12 bases between. The DNA of the CDR3 is TGTGCCAGCAGCCGAATGGGGGGGAACACCGGGGAGCTGTTTTTT. It encodes CASSRMGGNTGELFF.

The J gene is TRBJ2-1, the V gene TRBV13, with 7 bases matching TRBD2. The CDR3 totals 16 residues. J lost 8 bases, V lost 0 bases, and 10 bases had no gene match. The germline gives CDR1 PRHDT, CDR2 FYEKMQ (reference sequence). The CDR3 region is CASSLGRTSWGDEQFF. DNA for the CDR3: TGTGCCAGCAGCTTAGGAAGGACTAGTTGGGGCGATGAGCAGTTCTTC.

DNA for the CDR3: TGTGCCAGCAGCACCTATTCGGACAGGAACACTGAAGCTTTCTTT. Translated: CASSTYSDRNTEAFF. The J gene is TRBJ1-1, the V gene TRBV9; TRBD1 is a possible D gene (6 bases). The CDR3 has 15 amino acids. Looked up from germline, CDR1 is SGDLS and CDR2 is YYNGEE. Deletions cut 4 bases from V and 1 base from J, with 14 bases between.

The chain recombines TRBV10-1 with TRBJ1-2; D remains unclear. V lost 0 bases, J lost 4 bases, and 12 bases lay in between. CDR3 length: 15 residues. CDR1 and CDR2 (germline): WNHNN, SYGVQD (reference sequence). The CDR3 DNA follows: TGCGCCAGCAGTGAGTCGAGAGCGGGCTCCTATGGCTACACCTTC. Residues: CASSESRAGSYGYTF.

This chain uses TRBV5-1 with TRBJ2-7; the D gene is possibly TRBD2 (6 bases). Germline-derived CDR1 and CDR2 are SGHRS and YFSETQ. V gave up 1 base and J gave up 3 bases, with 11 bases separating them. This CDR3 has 14 residues. The DNA for the CDR3 is TGCGCCAGCAGCTTGAGGGACTCCCTCTACGAGCAGTACTTC. It translates to CASSLRDSLYEQYF.

This chain connects TRBV7-6 to TRBJ1-2; tentative D call: TRBD1 (6 bases). The germline V gene encodes CDR1 SGHVS and CDR2 FNYEAQ. The ends were cut back, 5 bases at V and 6 bases at J, with 13 bases in the middle. The length of the CDR3 is 13 residues. The CDR3 DNA is TGTGCCAGCAGCCTACAGGGTCGGGATGGCTACACCTTC. Translation: CASSLQGRDGYTF.

This sequence joins TRBV19 and TRBJ1-1; D is perhaps TRBD1 (6 bases). V gave up 4 bases and J gave up 7 bases, with 13 bases separating them. Germline V gene data show CDR1 as LNHDA and CDR2 as SQIVND (reference sequence). This CDR3 has 13 residues. Here the CDR3 DNA reads TGTGCCAGTAGTAGTCGGACAGCGAATGAAGCTTTCTTT. Translating it yields CASSSRTANEAFF.

This chain connects TRBV10-3 to TRBJ1-1, with D hard to call. V lost 6 bases to trimming and J lost 1 base, with 9 bases between them. The germline V gene encodes CDR1 ENHRY and CDR2 SYGVKD. The CDR3 has 13 residues. Here the CDR3 DNA reads TGTGCCATCAGCTCACATAAGAACACTGAAGCTTTCTTT. It is translated as CAISSHKNTEAFF.

This clone was counted at least ten times. The V call is TRBV6-4, the J call TRBJ1-1, with 7 bases that match TRBD1. The CDR3 has 14 amino acids. CDR1 is MRHNA, CDR2 SNTAGT, per germline. Trimming took 0 bases from V and 3 from J; bases not matched to a gene: 1. The CDR3 sequence is CASSDSGQHTEAFF. CDR3 DNA: TGTGCCAGCAGTGACTCGGGACAGCACACTGAAGCTTTCTTT.

This clone was recorded only once. The chain joins TRBV21-1 to TRBJ1-2. TRBV21-1 is tagged as a pseudogene. The CDR3 has 16 residues. CDR3 nucleotides: TGTGCCAGCAGCAAAGTAGGAGGGTGGGGTGAAGGTGGCTACACCTTC. Translating it yields CASSKVGGWGEGGYTF.